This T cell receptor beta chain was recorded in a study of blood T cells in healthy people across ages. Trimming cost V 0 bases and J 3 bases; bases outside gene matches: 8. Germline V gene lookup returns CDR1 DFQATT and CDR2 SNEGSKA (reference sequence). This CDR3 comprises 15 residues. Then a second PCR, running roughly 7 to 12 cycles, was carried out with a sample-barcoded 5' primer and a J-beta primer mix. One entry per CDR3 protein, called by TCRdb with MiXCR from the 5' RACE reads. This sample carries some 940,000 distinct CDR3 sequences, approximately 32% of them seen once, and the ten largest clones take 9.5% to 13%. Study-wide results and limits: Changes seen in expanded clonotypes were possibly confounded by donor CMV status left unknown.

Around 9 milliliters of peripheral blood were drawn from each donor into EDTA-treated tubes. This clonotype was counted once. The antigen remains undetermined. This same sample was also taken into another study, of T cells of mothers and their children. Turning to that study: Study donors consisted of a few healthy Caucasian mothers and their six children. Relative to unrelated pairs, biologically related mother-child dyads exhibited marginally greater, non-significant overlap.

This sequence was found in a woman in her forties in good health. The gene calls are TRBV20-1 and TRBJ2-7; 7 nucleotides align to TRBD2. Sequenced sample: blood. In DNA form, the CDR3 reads TGCAGTGCTAGAGATTGCGAGGGAGGGAACTACGAGCAGTACTTC. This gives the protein CSARDCEGGNYEQYF.